This T cell receptor beta chain appears in the sequencing data of a study of T cells in Graves' hyperthyroidism and ophthalmopathy. In this sample, this clonotype turned up a few times. Researchers amplified the TCR beta CDR3 regions from RNA transcripts. The HTBI set primed first-round TCR CDR3 RT-PCR. TCRdb passed the multiplex PCR reads through MiXCR, listing each CDR3 protein once. Here the sample spans fewer than 250,000 distinct CDR3 sequences, approximately 17% being singletons. V lost 0 bases, J lost 6 bases, and 18 bases lay in between. Looked up from germline, CDR1 is MNHEY and CDR2 is SVGEGT. The CDR3 is 17 residues long. Among the patients, aged 18 to 65, hyperthyroidism was newly diagnosed and had lasted under 2 months.

The chain couples TRBV6-2 or TRBV6-3 to TRBJ2-1; D possibly corresponds to TRBD2 (5 bases). Sequenced: blood. This clonotype was obtained from a middle-aged man with Graves' hyperthyroidism. DNA for the CDR3: TGTGCCAGCAGTTACTCGAGTTTTCACTCGGGGATCAATGAGCAGTTCTTC. Translation: CASSYSSFHSGINEQFF.